Shown below are 26 T cell receptor beta chains from a single sample sequenced in a study of shared clonotypes between healthy human individuals. Only in-frame clones appear in the TCRdb table, and some are missing; sequencing was by immunoSEQ multiplex PCR. The repertoire holds about 2.3 million clones, with under 95% as singletons. Sequenced input: naive CD4+ T cells from PBMCs. The sample's subset: CD45RA+ positively selected. The receptors were sampled from a man between 18 and 29 years old in good health. Some clones in this sample may be carry-over from other donors' samples.

The chain combines TRBV10-2 with TRBJ2-5; maybe TRBD2 (5 bases). CDR1 WSHSY and CDR2 SAAADI come from the germline V gene. Trimming removed 2 bases at V and 1 base at J, with 14 bases between. The CDR3 is 16 amino acids. The CDR3 nucleotides read TGCGCCAGCAGTGAGCCCCGGACTGTGATCCAAGAGACCCAGTACTTC. This sequence encodes CASSEPRTVIQETQYF.

The CDR3 DNA reads TGTGCCAGCAGAGGACTAGCGGCCACAGATACGCAGTATTTT. This translates into CASRGLAATDTQYF. The chain has TRBV27 and TRBJ2-3; 10 nucleotides match TRBD2. V lost 6 bases to trimming and J lost 2 bases; unmatched junction nucleotides: 2. The CDR3 sequence is 14 residues long. From germline, CDR1 is MNHEY and CDR2 SMNVEV (reference sequence).

The V gene is TRBV11-2, the J gene TRBJ2-1, with no clear D. CDR3 size: 14 residues. Trimming pared 4 bases from V and 6 bases from J, leaving 13 bases between. CDR1 is SGHAT and CDR2 is FQNNGV in the germline V gene. This CDR3 reads CASSSPRRVNEQFF. CDR3 nucleotides: TGTGCCAGCAGCTCCCCCAGAAGAGTCAATGAGCAGTTCTTC.

The V and J genes are TRBV7-2 and TRBJ2-2; 13 nucleotides match TRBD2. The germline CDR1 and CDR2 sequences are SGHTA and FQGNSA. The J segment lost 8 bases and the V segment lost 5 bases, leaving 8 bases of the junction unmatched. There are 16 residues in the CDR3. The CDR3 sequence: CASSPRLAGGPGELFF. CDR3 DNA sequence: TGTGCCAGCAGCCCCAGACTAGCGGGAGGCCCTGGGGAGCTGTTTTTT.

The chain carries TRBV28 and TRBJ2-2, with 8 nucleotides matching TRBD2. With V trimmed by 5 bases and J by 4 bases, 9 bases remained unmatched. Germline CDR1 reads MDHEN; CDR2 reads SYDVKM. The length of the CDR3 is 16 residues. CDR3 region: CASSPGLAMGTGELFF. The CDR3 DNA reads TGTGCCAGCAGTCCAGGACTAGCTATGGGCACCGGGGAGCTGTTTTTT.

The chain employs TRBV5-1 and TRBJ2-1; 9 positions match TRBD2. The CDR3 has 17 amino acids. CDR1 and CDR2 (germline): SGHRS, YFSETQ. With 0 bases clipped from V and 6 bases from J, the junction kept 10 bases outside the gene matches. CDR3 in DNA: TGCGCCAGCAGCTTGGCCCTAAACGCGGGAGGGAGCAATGAGCAGTTCTTC. Protein: CASSLALNAGGSNEQFF.

This sequence joins TRBV7-2 and TRBJ2-1; 12 bases map to TRBD2. Looked up from germline, CDR1 is SGHTA and CDR2 is FQGNSA. J gave up 9 bases and V 2 bases, and 5 bases lay outside the gene matches. This CDR3 comprises 15 residues. Here the CDR3 reads CASSLPGLAGTEQFF. DNA for the CDR3: TGTGCCAGCAGCTTACCGGGACTAGCGGGCACTGAGCAGTTCTTC.

The gene calls are TRBV7-9 and TRBJ2-5, with 7 bases aligning to TRBD2. CDR1 and CDR2 (germline): SEHNR, FQNEAQ (reference sequence). Trimming removed 4 bases from V and 4 bases from J; junction bases left unmatched: 12. This CDR3 has 16 residues. The CDR3 nucleotides read TGTGCCAGCAGCTGGGAGGGACTTCTCGGGCGAGAGACCCAGTACTTC. Residues: CASSWEGLLGRETQYF.

This clone appeared once. This chain uses TRBV7-2 with TRBJ2-3, with unresolved D. The length of the CDR3 is 13 residues. The germline gives CDR1 SGHTA, CDR2 FQGNSA. Deletions cut 5 bases from V and 4 bases from J, with 10 bases between. CDR3 protein: CASSPLRADTQYF. The CDR3 DNA follows: TGTGCCAGCAGCCCACTACGCGCAGATACGCAGTATTTT.

The chain uses TRBV7-2 and TRBJ2-1, with a weak D call TRBD1 (6 bases). The CDR3 covers 15 residues. Trimming removed 4 bases at V and 3 bases at J, with 13 bases between. CDR1 and CDR2 from the germline V gene are SGHTA and FQGNSA. The CDR3 region has the DNA TGTGCCAGCAGCTCAAAGGGGGAGTTCTACAATGAGCAGTTCTTC. This encodes CASSSKGEFYNEQFF.

CDR3 sequence: CASTMYGNTIYF. The DNA of the CDR3 is TGTGCCAGCACCATGTATGGAAACACCATATATTTT. The chain joins TRBV2 to TRBJ1-3; D gene ambiguous. The CDR3 is made up of 12 amino acids. Germline V CDR1 and CDR2: SNHLY, FYNNEI. Trimming stripped 7 bases from V and 3 bases from J, with 7 bases between.

V usage is TRBV7-2 and J usage is TRBJ2-7, with D possibly TRBD2 on 6 matching bases. There are 15 residues in the CDR3. Germline assignment: CDR1 SGHTA and CDR2 FQGNSA. V lost 5 bases, J lost 7 bases, and 21 bases lay in between. CDR3 sequence reads: CASSESGLTKQEQYF. CDR3 in DNA: TGTGCCAGCAGCGAATCGGGACTGACGAAACAAGAGCAGTACTTC.

The rearrangement links TRBV11-3 to TRBJ2-5; 7 nucleotides line up with TRBD2. The CDR3 sequence is 16 residues long. CDR1 SGHNT and CDR2 YENEEA come from the germline V gene. Trimming took 4 bases from V and 5 from J; bases not matched to a gene: 13. Here the CDR3 DNA reads TGTGCCAGCAGCTCCTGGACTAGGGAGGGCCGGGAGACCCAGTACTTC. Amino acids: CASSSWTREGRETQYF.

Here the CDR3 reads CASSQTPGGTGIQPQHF. CDR3 nucleotide sequence: TGCGCCAGCAGCCAGACCCCTGGGGGGACAGGGATTCAGCCCCAGCATTTT. V is TRBV4-1 and J is TRBJ1-5; 9 bases fit TRBD1. V lost 3 bases to trimming and J lost 6 bases; unmatched junction nucleotides: 12. Per the germline V gene, CDR1 is MGHRA and CDR2 is YSYEKL. This CDR3 has 17 amino acids.

Concerning this clone itself: This sample also contains other DNA sequences that code for the same CDR3. V and J are TRBV6-5 and TRBJ2-1; D is possibly TRBD2 (6 bases). V lost 2 bases and J lost 0, with 11 bases in between. This CDR3 is 16 amino acids long. Looked up from germline, CDR1 is MNHEY and CDR2 is SVGAGI. CDR3: CASSYLSGSSYNEQFF. The CDR3 DNA is TGTGCCAGCAGTTACCTGTCCGGGAGCTCCTACAATGAGCAGTTCTTC.

Remarks on this clone: Different DNA sequences within this sample yield the same CDR3. The chain uses TRBV5-1 and TRBJ2-5; weak D call: TRBD1 (5 bases). The CDR3 covers 13 residues. Germline CDR1 SGHRS, CDR2 YFSETQ. Between the trimmed V and J ends, which lost 4 bases and 4 bases, there was a span of 11 bases. In DNA, the CDR3 is TGCGCCAGCAGCACCAGGGATTCAGAGACCCAGTACTTC. Amino acid sequence: CASSTRDSETQYF.

This chain joins TRBV10-3 and TRBJ1-4; TRBD1 matches at 7 bases. The CDR3 has 16 residues. Germline V gene data show CDR1 as ENHRY and CDR2 as SYGVKD. V was clipped by 2 bases and J by 2 bases; unmatched bases: 5. This chain's CDR3 is CAISETGQMTNEKLFF. The CDR3 DNA reads TGTGCCATCAGTGAGACGGGACAGATGACTAATGAAAAACTGTTTTTT.

The chain couples TRBV11-1 to TRBJ1-1; D unresolved. The CDR3 contains 13 residues. V was trimmed by 5 bases and J by 0 bases, leaving 7 bases between them. Germline V lookup: CDR1 SGHAT, CDR2 FQDESV (reference sequence). Written as DNA, the CDR3 is TGTGCCAGCAGCCCCATGCTGAACACTGAAGCTTTCTTT. Translated, it gives CASSPMLNTEAFF. The variable domain in full, completed from reference TRBV11-1 and TRBJ1-1, reads EAEVAQSPRYKITEKSQAVAFWCDPISGHATLYWYRQILGQGPELLVQFQDESVVDDSQLPKDRFSAERLKGVDSTLKIQPAELGDSAMYLCASSPMLNTEAFFGQGTRLTVV.

This rearrangement joins TRBV4-1 to TRBJ2-1; maybe TRBD2 (6 bases). The germline gives CDR1 MGHRA, CDR2 YSYEKL. The CDR3 has 17 amino acids. V was shortened by 1 base and J by 5 bases, with 18 bases between the two germline ends. CDR3 sequence reads: CASSQGQTSGPNNEQFF. The CDR3, as DNA: TGCGCCAGCAGCCAAGGCCAGACTAGTGGGCCTAACAATGAGCAGTTCTTC.

This chain links TRBV19 with TRBJ1-5; D is uncertain. This CDR3 spans 14 amino acids. V was shortened by 2 bases and J by 7 bases, with 12 bases between the two germline ends. CDR1 is LNHDA and CDR2 is SQIVND in the germline V gene (reference sequence). The CDR3 loop reads CASSIWAAGQPQHF. In DNA form, the CDR3 reads TGTGCCAGTAGTATATGGGCCGCGGGACAGCCCCAGCATTTT.

This clone was seen a few times. Just one base apart from a much larger clone, this may be a read error. The same CDR3 also results from other DNA sequences found in this sample. The gene calls are TRBV7-2 and TRBJ1-1; no definite D call. The CDR3 spans 13 residues. CDR1 SGHTA and CDR2 FQGNSA come from the germline V gene. Trimming left V 1 base short and J 2 bases short, with 5 bases between. In DNA form, the CDR3 reads TGTGCCAGCAGCTTAGACAGAAACACTGAAGCTTTCTTT. It yields the protein CASSLDRNTEAFF.

The chain carries TRBV7-8 and TRBJ2-5; D may match TRBD1 or TRBD2 (5 bases each). This CDR3 comprises 14 residues. The V end was cut by 6 bases, the J end by 2 bases, with 13 bases between. The germline V gene encodes CDR1 SGHVS and CDR2 FQNEAQ. CDR3 DNA sequence: TGTGCCAGCAGTTTCGGGACGGTGCAAGAGACCCAGTACTTC. It codes for CASSFGTVQETQYF.

This clone was picked up a small number of times. The V gene is TRBV2, the J gene TRBJ1-1; 11 bases are shared with TRBD1. CDR1 is SNHLY and CDR2 is FYNNEI in the germline V gene. CDR3 size: 14 residues. V was pared by 6 bases and J by 2 bases, with 2 bases of the junction left unmatched. CDR3 in DNA: TGTGCCAGCAGGGGACAGGGGGGAAACACTGAAGCTTTCTTT. It specifies CASRGQGGNTEAFF.

V is TRBV2 and J is TRBJ2-1; no clear D gene. The CDR3 runs to 11 residues. Germline V gives CDR1 SNHLY, CDR2 FYNNEI. The germline V and J ends were trimmed by 7 bases and 3 bases, with 4 bases remaining between them. CDR3 DNA: TGTGCCAGCAACGACTACAATGAGCAGTTCTTC. Translation: CASNDYNEQFF.

In regard to this clone: This specimen includes other DNA sequences encoding the same CDR3. J is TRBJ2-7 and V is TRBV7-2, with TRBD2 matching 15 bases. The CDR3 totals 15 residues. Germline CDR1 reads SGHTA; CDR2 reads FQGNSA. V dropped 5 bases and J dropped 4; count of bases not matched to a gene: 3. The CDR3 DNA reads TGTGCCAGCAGCCCTGGACTAGCGGGAGGGTACGAGCAGTACTTC. Protein: CASSPGLAGGYEQYF.

Notes on this clone: The same CDR3 is also encoded by other DNA sequences in this sample. The chain joins TRBV9 to TRBJ2-1, with a possible D match to TRBD2 (6 bases). The CDR3 length is 14 residues. The V and J ends lost 0 bases and 5 bases respectively, with 9 bases between them. Looked up from germline, CDR1 is SGDLS and CDR2 is YYNGEE. In nucleotides, the CDR3 is TGTGCCAGCAGCGTAGCGGGGAGGAACAATGAGCAGTTCTTC. Its translation is CASSVAGRNNEQFF. The whole variable domain, remainder taken from reference TRBV9 and TRBJ2-1, is DSGVTQTPKHLITATGQRVTLRCSPRSGDLSVYWYQQSLDQGLQFLIQYYNGEERAKGNILERFSAQQFPDLHSELNLSSLELGDSALYFCASSVAGRNNEQFFGPGTRLTVL.